The 26 T cell receptor beta chains presented below share a single source sample, sequenced in a study of blood T cell repertoires in COVID-19. Profiling relied on immunoSEQ multiplex PCR, and the TCRdb table lists in-frame clones only, not all of them. The sample comprises about 110,000 clones, over 80% of which are singletons, and 4% to 4.5% rests with the top ten. Sequenced material: peripheral blood. The receptors here all came from a woman aged 70-85 years with acute or convalescent COVID-19.

This clone was detected once. The chain has TRBV5-1 and TRBJ1-5; weak D call: TRBD1 (5 bases). CDR1 and CDR2 from the germline V gene are SGHRS and YFSETQ. The CDR3 totals 14 residues. V dropped 4 bases and J dropped 4 bases, with 12 bases sitting between them. CDR3 sequence: CASSPGDRNQPQHF. DNA for the CDR3: TGCGCCAGCAGCCCCGGCGACAGAAATCAGCCCCAGCATTTT.

This rearrangement joins TRBV6-6 to TRBJ2-2; D is perhaps TRBD2 (6 bases). V was pared by 2 bases and J by 2 bases, with 9 bases between. CDR1 MNHNY and CDR2 SVGAGI come from the germline V gene (reference sequence). The CDR3 runs to 15 residues. CDR3 loop: CASSYGTPNTGELFF. For the CDR3, the DNA is TGTGCCAGCAGTTACGGGACTCCCAACACCGGGGAGCTGTTTTTT.

V usage is TRBV4-1 and J usage is TRBJ2-7; D is ambiguous. Trimming took off 1 base at V and 2 bases at J, with 3 bases between the two ends. The CDR3 spans 12 residues. The germline CDR1 and CDR2 sequences are MGHRA and YSYEKL. DNA of the CDR3: TGCGCCAGCAGCCAAGGCGCCTACGAGCAGTACTTC. Protein product: CASSQGAYEQYF.

The V gene is TRBV18, the J gene TRBJ2-1, with D possibly being TRBD2 (5 bases). The CDR3 totals 17 residues. CDR1 and CDR2 (germline): KGHSH, LQKENI. V lost 1 base, J lost 0 bases, and 13 bases lay in between. DNA for the CDR3: TGTGCCAGCTCACCACGGTCTAGCTCGAGCTCCTACAATGAGCAGTTCTTC. Translation gives CASSPRSSSSSYNEQFF.

The CDR3 DNA reads TGTGCCAGCTGCGGTAACCAATATCAGCCCCAGCATTTT. It yields the protein CASCGNQYQPQHF. The genes are TRBV19 and TRBJ1-5; no firm D call. V gave up 9 bases and J gave up 5 bases, with 14 bases separating them. This CDR3 comprises 13 residues. Germline-derived CDR1 and CDR2 are LNHDA and SQIVND (reference sequence).

The chain couples TRBV19 to TRBJ2-1, with a tentative D call TRBD2 (5 bases). The germline V gene has CDR1 LNHDA and CDR2 SQIVND (reference sequence). V was pared by 6 bases and J by 0 bases, with 12 bases between. The CDR3 covers 15 residues. The CDR3 spells CASSLGLISYNEQFF. DNA of the CDR3: TGTGCCAGTAGCCTCGGACTGATCTCCTACAATGAGCAGTTCTTC. The whole variable domain, filled in from reference TRBV19 and TRBJ2-1, reads DGGITQSPKYLFRKEGQNVTLSCEQNLNHDAMYWYRQDPGQGLRLIYYSQIVNDFQKGDIAEGYSVSREKKESFPLTVTSAQKNPTAFYLCASSLGLISYNEQFFGPGTRLTVL.

The rearrangement joins TRBV11-2 to TRBJ1-2, with TRBD1 matching over 10 bases. The length of the CDR3 is 13 residues. V was clipped by 5 bases and J by 8 bases; unmatched bases: 5. The germline gives CDR1 SGHAT, CDR2 FQNNGV. The CDR3 here is CASSRDRGRGYTF. CDR3 nucleotide sequence: TGTGCCAGCAGCCGTGACAGGGGGCGGGGCTACACCTTC.

The V call is TRBV7-9, the J call TRBJ2-1; possibly TRBD2 for D (5 bases). The V end lost 4 bases, the J end lost 10 bases, and 23 bases lay between the germline ends. This CDR3 contains 16 residues. The germline V gene has CDR1 SEHNR and CDR2 FQNEAQ (reference sequence). CDR3 sequence reads: CASSSTPIVEGKEQFF. The CDR3 bases are TGTGCCAGCAGCTCAACCCCGATTGTAGAGGGTAAAGAGCAGTTCTTC. Supplemented by reference TRBV7-9 and TRBJ2-1, the full variable domain reads DTGVSQNPRHKITKRGQNVTFRCDPISEHNRLYWYRQTLGQGPEFLTYFQNEAQLEKSRLLSDRFSAERPKGSFSTLEIQRTEQGDSAMYLCASSSTPIVEGKEQFFGPGTRLTVL.

The rearrangement uses TRBV5-5 and TRBJ2-7; D may be TRBD1 (5 bases). V was trimmed by 5 bases and J by 0 bases, leaving 18 bases between them. Germline CDR1 SGHKS, CDR2 YYEKEE (reference sequence). The CDR3 has 16 residues. The CDR3 DNA sequence: TGTGCCAGCAGTTCCCGCGGAAGGGGTTTCTCCTACGAGCAGTACGTC. Translating gives CASSSRGRGFSYEQYV.

The J gene is TRBJ1-3, the V gene TRBV15; the D is unclear. There are 14 residues in the CDR3. With 0 bases removed from V and 6 bases from J, the gap between germline ends came to 9 bases. Germline V gene sequence: CDR1 LNHNV, CDR2 YYDKDF (reference sequence). The CDR3 DNA sequence: TGTGCCACCAGCAGAGATACACGAAAAAACACCATATATTTT. Translated, it gives CATSRDTRKNTIYF.

This rearrangement joins TRBV19 to TRBJ2-7; tentative D call: TRBD2 (6 bases). Per germline, CDR1 LNHDA and CDR2 SQIVND (reference sequence). There are 13 residues in the CDR3. V was trimmed by 5 bases and J by 7 bases, leaving 15 bases between them. Here the CDR3 DNA reads TGTGCCAGTAGTTATAGCGGAATACGAGAGCAGTACTTC. Its translation is CASSYSGIREQYF.

V gene TRBV20-1 combines with J gene TRBJ2-3; tentative D call: TRBD2 (5 bases). With 3 bases removed from V and 0 bases from J, the gap between germline ends came to 10 bases. Germline V CDR1 and CDR2: DFQATT, SNEGSKA (reference sequence). The CDR3 is made up of 14 amino acids. The CDR3 protein is CSASVQRSTDTQYF. The CDR3 DNA follows: TGCAGTGCTAGTGTCCAGCGGAGCACAGATACGCAGTATTTT.

The rearrangement links TRBV2 to TRBJ2-1, with D uncertain. V shed 5 bases and J shed 0 bases, with 11 bases lying between them. This CDR3 spans 15 amino acids. From germline, CDR1 is SNHLY and CDR2 FYNNEI. In DNA form, the CDR3 reads TGTGCCAGCAGTCCGACTCCTCTCTCCTACAATGAGCAGTTCTTC. Amino acids: CASSPTPLSYNEQFF. Full variable domain (rest looked up from reference TRBV2 and TRBJ2-1): EPEVTQTPSHQVTQMGQEVILRCVPISNHLYFYWYRQILGQKVEFLVSFYNNEISEKSEIFDDQFSVERPDGSNFTLKIRSTKLEDSAMYFCASSPTPLSYNEQFFGPGTRLTVL.

This sequence joins TRBV7-9 and TRBJ1-5; no firm D call. CDR1 is SEHNR, CDR2 FQNEAQ, per germline (reference sequence). With 5 bases removed from V and 0 bases from J, the gap between germline ends came to 8 bases. CDR3 size: 14 residues. CDR3 sequence (DNA): TGTGCCAGCAGCCAGATTAATAGCAATCAGCCCCAGCATTTT. It specifies CASSQINSNQPQHF.

The chain couples TRBV28 to TRBJ2-7, with TRBD1 matching over 8 bases. V gave up 7 bases and J gave up 3 bases; unmatched junction bases: 14. This CDR3 comprises 16 residues. The germline V gene encodes CDR1 MDHEN and CDR2 SYDVKM. The CDR3, as DNA: TGTGCCAGCACCAACATCAGGGGGCGATCTGGCTACGAGCAGTACGTC. This encodes CASTNIRGRSGYEQYV.

The genes are TRBV27 and TRBJ2-3; D is unclear. Germline values: CDR1 MNHEY, CDR2 SMNVEV (reference sequence). This CDR3 region has 17 residues. Trimming stripped 6 bases from V and 6 bases from J, with 25 bases between. CDR3 sequence reads: CASRAINGGLVGDTQYF. DNA of the CDR3: TGTGCCAGCAGGGCGATTAACGGTGGGCTGGTTGGGGATACGCAGTATTTT.

The V and J genes are TRBV5-1 and TRBJ2-7; D might be TRBD1 (6 bases). Germline-derived CDR1 and CDR2 are SGHRS and YFSETQ. The CDR3 totals 12 residues. Trimming shortened V by 1 base and J by 4 bases, and 6 bases separated the two germline ends. In DNA form, the CDR3 reads TGCGCCAGCAGCTTGAGGGGGTACGAGCAGTACTTC. This encodes CASSLRGYEQYF.

V usage is TRBV7-3 and J usage is TRBJ2-5; 7 positions agree with TRBD2. The V segment lost 0 bases and the J segment 4 bases; nucleotides outside the gene matches: 5. CDR3 size: 15 residues. CDR1 is SGHTA, CDR2 FQGTGA, per germline. CDR3 nucleotides: TGTGCCAGCAGCTTAACGGGAGGGGAGGGAGAGACCCAGTACTTC. Its protein product is CASSLTGGEGETQYF.

The rearrangement links TRBV9 to TRBJ1-6; D gene ambiguous. From germline, CDR1 is SGDLS and CDR2 YYNGEE. Trimming took 7 bases from V and 9 from J, leaving 2 bases between them. The CDR3 loop spans 9 amino acids. The CDR3 DNA follows: TGTGCCAGCCTTTCACCCCTCCACTTT. As protein: CASLSPLHF.

This chain links TRBV2 with TRBJ1-4; 11 nucleotides agree with TRBD1. The trim removed 7 bases at V and 6 bases at J, leaving 10 bases unmatched. This CDR3 has 16 amino acids. Germline V gives CDR1 SNHLY, CDR2 FYNNEI. CDR3 DNA sequence: TGTGCCAGCAACCTGGTAGGACAGGGGGCACATGAAAAACTGTTTTTT. It specifies CASNLVGQGAHEKLFF.

V and J are TRBV2 and TRBJ2-7; 9 positions agree with TRBD1. Trimming took 4 bases from V and 3 from J; bases not matched to a gene: 7. CDR3 length: 15 residues. Germline values: CDR1 SNHLY, CDR2 FYNNEI. The CDR3 loop reads CASSGLWGQGYEQYF. The CDR3 nucleotides are TGTGCCAGCAGTGGACTTTGGGGACAGGGCTACGAGCAGTACTTC.

The J gene is TRBJ2-1, the V gene TRBV30; TRBD2 aligns across 8 bases. Germline assignment: CDR1 GTSNPN and CDR2 SVGIG (reference sequence). The CDR3 contains 14 residues. The V segment lost 2 bases and the J segment 6 bases; nucleotides outside the gene matches: 6. CDR3: CAWSTSGGINEQFF. Written as DNA, the CDR3 is TGTGCCTGGAGTACTAGCGGAGGGATCAATGAGCAGTTCTTC.

This clone showed up just once. This chain joins TRBV18 and TRBJ1-3; D is perhaps TRBD1 (5 bases). V was clipped by 3 bases and J by 0 bases, with 12 bases between them. The CDR3 is made up of 16 amino acids. In germline, CDR1 is KGHSH, CDR2 LQKENI. Here the CDR3 DNA reads TGTGCCAGCTCACCGGGAGGGGCGAGCTCTGGAAACACCATATATTTT. This translates into CASSPGGASSGNTIYF.

This rearrangement joins TRBV18 to TRBJ1-3, with a possible D match to TRBD1 (5 bases). The ends were cut back, 2 bases at V and 0 bases at J, with 14 bases in the middle. Germline CDR1 KGHSH, CDR2 LQKENI. The CDR3 covers 17 residues. CDR3: CASSPLRQTTSGNTIYF. CDR3 coding DNA: TGTGCCAGCTCACCATTGAGACAGACCACCTCTGGAAACACCATATATTTT.

The rearrangement uses TRBV5-1 and TRBJ2-1; D uncertain. The V gene's germline CDR1 is SGHRS and CDR2 YFSETQ. The CDR3 has 14 residues. Trimming removed 0 bases at V and 5 bases at J, with 9 bases between. The chain's CDR3 is CASSLGLLNNEQFF. DNA for the CDR3: TGCGCCAGCAGCTTGGGTTTACTGAACAATGAGCAGTTCTTC.

CDR3 sequence (DNA): TGTGCCAGCAGCTTGTACGTCCCAGGCAATCAGCCCCAGCATTTT. It codes for CASSLYVPGNQPQHF. The chain employs TRBV5-5 and TRBJ1-5; D gene unclear. The germline V gene encodes CDR1 SGHKS and CDR2 YYEKEE (reference sequence). The CDR3 runs 15 residues. The germline V and J ends were trimmed by 1 base and 2 bases, with 10 bases remaining between them.